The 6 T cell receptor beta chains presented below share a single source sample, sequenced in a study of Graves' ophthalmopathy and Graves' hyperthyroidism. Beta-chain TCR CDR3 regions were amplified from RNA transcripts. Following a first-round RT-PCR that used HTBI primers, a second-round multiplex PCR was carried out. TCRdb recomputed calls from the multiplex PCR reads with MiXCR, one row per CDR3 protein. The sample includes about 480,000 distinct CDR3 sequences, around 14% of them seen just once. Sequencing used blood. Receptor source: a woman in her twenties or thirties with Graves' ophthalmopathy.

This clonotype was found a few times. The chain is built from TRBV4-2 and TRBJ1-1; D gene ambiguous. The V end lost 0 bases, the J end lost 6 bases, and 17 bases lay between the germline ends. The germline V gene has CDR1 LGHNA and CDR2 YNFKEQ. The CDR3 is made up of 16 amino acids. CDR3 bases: TGTGCCAGCAGCCAAGATTCCTCGCGGGTTTTCGCTGAAGCTTTCTTT. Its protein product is CASSQDSSRVFAEAFF.

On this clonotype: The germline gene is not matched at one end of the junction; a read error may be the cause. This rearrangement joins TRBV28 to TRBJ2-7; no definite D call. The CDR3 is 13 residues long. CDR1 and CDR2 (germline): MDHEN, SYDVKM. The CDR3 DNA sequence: TGTGCCTGCAGTCCCCCGGGCCGCTACGAGCAGTACTTC. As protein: CACSPPGRYEQYF.

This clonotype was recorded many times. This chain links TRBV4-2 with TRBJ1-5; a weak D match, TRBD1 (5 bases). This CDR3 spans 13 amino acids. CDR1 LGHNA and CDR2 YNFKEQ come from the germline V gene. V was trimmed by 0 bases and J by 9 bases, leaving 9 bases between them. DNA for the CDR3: TGTGCCAGCAGCCAAGAAAGGGGCTTGCCCCAGCATTTT. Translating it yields CASSQERGLPQHF.

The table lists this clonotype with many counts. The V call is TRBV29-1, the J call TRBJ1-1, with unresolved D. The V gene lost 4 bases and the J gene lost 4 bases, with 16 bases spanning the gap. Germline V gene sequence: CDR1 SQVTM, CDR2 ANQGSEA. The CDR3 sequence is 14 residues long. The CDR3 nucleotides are TGCAGCGTTGCCGCTGGGCGCCGGGGCACTGAAGCTTTCTTT. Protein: CSVAAGRRGTEAFF.

The DNA for the CDR3 is TGTGCCAGCAGTTTCCCCCATGGTGGGCTGTTTTTT. Translation gives CASSFPHGGLFF. V gene TRBV12-3 or TRBV12-4 combines with J gene TRBJ2-2; unclear D gene. V was trimmed by 3 bases and J by 13 bases, leaving 12 bases between them. The CDR3 has 12 residues.

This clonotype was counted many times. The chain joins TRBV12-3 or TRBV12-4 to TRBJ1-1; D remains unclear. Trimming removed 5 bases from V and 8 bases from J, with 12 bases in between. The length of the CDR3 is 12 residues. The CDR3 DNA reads TGTGCCAGCAGTCCTACCATGGCAGAAGCTTTCTTT. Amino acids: CASSPTMAEAFF.